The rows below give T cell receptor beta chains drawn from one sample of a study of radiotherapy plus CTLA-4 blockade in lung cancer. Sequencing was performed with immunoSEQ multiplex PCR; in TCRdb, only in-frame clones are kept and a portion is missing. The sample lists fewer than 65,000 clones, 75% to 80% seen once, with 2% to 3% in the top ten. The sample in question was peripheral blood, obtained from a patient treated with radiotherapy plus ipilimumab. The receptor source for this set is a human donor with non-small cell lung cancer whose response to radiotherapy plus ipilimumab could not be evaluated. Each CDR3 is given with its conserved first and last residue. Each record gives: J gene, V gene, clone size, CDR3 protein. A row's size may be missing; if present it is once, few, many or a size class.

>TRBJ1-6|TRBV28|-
CASRTQGGTPLHF
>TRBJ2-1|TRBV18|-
CASSPSGDPLVYEQFF
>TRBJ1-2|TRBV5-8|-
CASSLGQGTSGDGYTF
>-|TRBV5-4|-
CASSLRLAGGPDEQYF
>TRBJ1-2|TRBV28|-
CAPVWSGYGYTF
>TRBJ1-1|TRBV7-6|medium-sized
CASSPNRGTEAFF
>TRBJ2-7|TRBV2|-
CASRVRESAYEQYF
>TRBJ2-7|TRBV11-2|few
CASSFGTSFPYEQYF
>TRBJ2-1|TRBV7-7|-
CASSLSTSYYNEQFF
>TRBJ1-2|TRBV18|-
CASSEGLEYGYTF
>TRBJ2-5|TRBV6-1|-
CASSNNRGGKETQYF
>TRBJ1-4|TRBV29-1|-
CSVSRPEASEKLFF
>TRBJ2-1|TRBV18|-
CASSPPGGHGYNEQFF
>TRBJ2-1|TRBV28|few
CASSLSGLAGGGSYNEQFF
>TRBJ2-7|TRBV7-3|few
CASSLNAGQAGEQYF
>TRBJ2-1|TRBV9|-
CASSVATGTMHEQFF
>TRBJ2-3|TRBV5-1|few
CASSAGDSRADTQYF
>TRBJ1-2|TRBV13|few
CASSLSGEGGYGYTF
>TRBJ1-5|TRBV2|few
CASRRQGVSNQPQHF
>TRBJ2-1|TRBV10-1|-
CASSAPTRGRGDNEQFF
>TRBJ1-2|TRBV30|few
CAWNRDRPYGYTF
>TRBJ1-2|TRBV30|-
CAWSVRRDYGYTF
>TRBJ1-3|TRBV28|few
CASSLGTSEGNTIYF
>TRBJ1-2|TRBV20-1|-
CIKQGNGYTF
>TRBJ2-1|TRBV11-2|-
CATGTSGSNEQFF
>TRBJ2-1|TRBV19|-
CASSTGEEQFF
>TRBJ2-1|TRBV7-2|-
CASSLPPGTSYFF
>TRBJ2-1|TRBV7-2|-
CASSKTSANEQFF
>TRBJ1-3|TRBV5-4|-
CASSLQGTGNTIYF
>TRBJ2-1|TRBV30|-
CAWSAQAGLLYEQFF
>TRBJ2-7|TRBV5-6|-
CASSLAQGNEQYF
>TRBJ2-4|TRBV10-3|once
CAISDSGILDIQYF
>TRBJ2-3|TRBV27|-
CASRRLAASTDTQYF
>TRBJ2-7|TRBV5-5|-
CASSSGLKTAEQYF
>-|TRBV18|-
CASSEGLAGGYEQYF
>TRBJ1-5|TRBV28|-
CASSFTTLAYNQPQHF
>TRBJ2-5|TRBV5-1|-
CASSLGSGGPDQETQYF
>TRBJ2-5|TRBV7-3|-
CASSLTRNQETQYF
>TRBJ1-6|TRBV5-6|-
CASSYGTDNSPLHF